This TCR beta chain comes out of a study of shared clonotypes between healthy human individuals (dated by TCRdb to 2020 to 2022). Regarding the study in general: Two women and a few men aged 18 to 49 years were included in the cohort. To estimate repertoire size and how much clonotypes are shared between individuals, the study performed deep sequencing of blood TCR repertoires from a few healthy adults. Different laboratories and diverse techniques were used to prepare libraries and sequence TCR repertoires, to increase sequencing depth and limit assay-specific biases. Between about 0.9 and 8.9 billion PBMCs per donor were obtained by leukapheresis. The study at large found these results: Sampling was limited to blood, and TCR repertoires in tissue likely differ from TCR repertoires in blood. The small number of donors limited the genetic and exposure-history diversity represented. Pairwise subsampling indicated that sequencing depth was expected to affect the degree of clonotype sharing among donors.

The donors were healthy, HIV-negative adults with no recently reported acute infections or vaccinations. All donors were Caucasian adults living in Nashville, Tennessee, USA. For unsorted samples, roughly 81 million PBMCs were counted and genomic DNA was extracted with the QIAamp DNA Blood Mini kit. Blood was collected by leukapheresis, and PBMCs were isolated by Ficoll-Histopaque density gradient centrifugation and then cryopreserved in liquid nitrogen vapor phase. Using the deep immunoSEQ assay, TCR CDR3 regions were amplified from genomic DNA by multiplex PCR. Extracted genomic DNA from each cell subset was distributed evenly across all wells of several immunoSEQ 96-well plates, and each plate was treated as a replicate. Each replicate PCR for unsorted PBMC received 300 to 350 ng genomic DNA, equal to approximately 30,000 T cell genomes. Ten immunoSEQ deep assay plates were used to sequence unsorted PBMC genomic DNA. Purified libraries were quantified with a Qubit 3.0 fluorometer, sized on a Bioanalyzer 2100, and re-quantified with the KAPA Library Quantification kit. Every immunoSEQ 96-well plate was sequenced on a separate single-read 150-cycle Illumina NextSeq 550 flow cell. As for how the authors treated the data: The immunoSEQ output contained only junctional sequences without quality scores, so filtering could not match that applied to full-length reads. To assign V/J genes and CDR3, sequences were annotated using PyIR, a Python wrapper for IgBLAST v1.9, with IMGT germline references. Reads with weak V/J assignments (E-value above 1e-6), missing CDR3, stop codons, out-of-frame junctions, or ambiguous translated residues were removed. V3J clonotypes were defined as sequences sharing an identical inferred V gene, J gene, and CDR3 amino acid sequence. To compute the percentage overlap between repertoires, the number of shared unique clonotypes was divided by the size of the smaller repertoire. RTK rarefaction, the Chao1 estimator, and Recon v2.1 estimates of unobserved clonotypes were used to assess repertoire richness. TCRdb stores this immuneACCESS table with in-frame sequences only. Part of the clones is absent; in the studies checked, under half of the shortfall reflects unresolved V genes, and no reason is known for the rest. That table furnishes V, J and clone size, whereas the DNA furnished D and trimming. The sample table holds some 510,000 clones, of which 79% were seen once. The top ten clonotypes cover about an eighth of the sample.

About this clone itself: The antigen this receptor binds is unknown. No qualities accompany the bases; no much larger clone lies one base away.

The sequence derives from a woman between 35 and 50 years old in good health. Some clones in this sample may be carry-over from other donors' samples. Input material: PBMCs.

The CDR3 is CASSVSSELDEQYF. The nucleotide sequence reads as follows: TGTGCCAGCAGTGTTTCATCTGAGTTGGACGAGCAGTACTTC. The chain is made from TRBV6-1 and TRBJ2-7, with the identity of the D gene unclear. V lost 4 bases and J lost 5 bases; the stretch between them is 15 bases long. CDR3 length: 14 amino acids, cysteine to phenylalanine. Only the CDR3 part of the read is kept: 42 bases, read in frame from the first base. CDR1 MNHNS and CDR2 SASEGT are derived from the germline V gene.